A single sample gave rise to the 21 T cell receptor beta chains below, sequenced in a study of early T cells in non-severe SARS-CoV-2 infection. One entry per CDR3 protein, called by TCRdb with MiXCR from the 5' RACE reads. The data hold about 29,000 distinct CDR3 sequences, with about 6% observed a single time. The sequenced sample consisted of whole blood. Receptor source: an adult who was a healthcare worker with PCR-confirmed SARS-CoV-2 infection or an uninfected control (not recorded which).

This clonotype has more than one count but fewer than ten. J is TRBJ1-1 and V is TRBV2; TRBD1 matches 7 bases. Germline loops: CDR1 SNHLY, CDR2 FYNNEI. The CDR3 has 14 amino acids. Germline trimming cut 6 bases from V and 5 bases from J; bases unmatched to any gene: 9. CDR3 region: CASSQQGRQTEAFF. The DNA for the CDR3 is TGTGCCAGCAGCCAACAGGGGAGACAAACTGAAGCTTTCTTT.

This clonotype was counted ten times or more. The CDR3 region is CASSYWGKQETQYF. CDR3 DNA sequence: TGTGCCAGCAGTTACTGGGGGAAACAAGAGACCCAGTACTTC. J is TRBJ2-5 and V is TRBV6-2 or TRBV6-3; D possibly matches TRBD1 or TRBD2 (5 bases each). The CDR3 has 14 amino acids. Germline V gene lookup returns CDR1 MNHEY and CDR2 SVGEGT. V lost 1 base and J 2 bases, leaving 8 bases between the germline ends.

This clonotype was seen at least ten times. The rearrangement links TRBV4-2 to TRBJ2-1; a possible D gene is TRBD2 (6 bases). The V end was cut by 4 bases, the J end by 5 bases, with 27 bases between. This CDR3 contains 19 residues. In germline, CDR1 is LGHNA, CDR2 YNFKEQ. CDR3 in DNA: TGTGCCAGCAGCCTACAATTTTGGACTACCCTCATCGGGCACAATGAGCAGTTCTTC. Protein: CASSLQFWTTLIGHNEQFF.

This chain connects TRBV20-1 to TRBJ1-4; D not certain. Germline-derived CDR1 and CDR2 are DFQATT and SNEGSKA (reference sequence). The CDR3 is 13 amino acids. The V end lost 2 bases, the J end lost 4 bases, and 8 bases lay between the germline ends. The CDR3 sequence is CSARWQNNEKLFF. Written as DNA, the CDR3 is TGCAGTGCTAGATGGCAGAATAATGAAAAACTGTTTTTT.

This clonotype was seen a handful of times. This chain connects TRBV4-3 to TRBJ2-2; D gene unclear. Trimming stripped 4 bases from V and 5 bases from J, with 14 bases between. The germline CDR1 and CDR2 sequences are LGHNA and YSLEER. The length of the CDR3 is 15 residues. The CDR3, as DNA: TGCGCCAGCAGCCGAGTTGAAGCCTTAACCGGGGAGCTGTTTTTT. As protein: CASSRVEALTGELFF.

This clonotype was found many times. J is TRBJ2-7 and V is TRBV3-1; 8 bases line up with TRBD2. This CDR3 region has 14 residues. The germline gives CDR1 LGHDT, CDR2 YNNKEL (reference sequence). The ends lost 2 bases at V and 4 bases at J; junction bases unmatched: 4. The CDR3 DNA reads TGTGCCAGCAGCCAAACAGCGGGGGAATACGAGCAGTACTTC. Translation: CASSQTAGEYEQYF.

This clonotype was observed many times. The chain couples TRBV28 to TRBJ1-1; TRBD1 matches at 12 bases. The CDR3 is made up of 19 amino acids. Germline CDR1 and CDR2: MDHEN and SYDVKM. Trimming cost V 8 bases and J 5 bases; bases outside gene matches: 21. The CDR3 spells CASLTLRPGQGAVWTEAFF. CDR3 nucleotides: TGTGCCAGCTTGACTCTTAGGCCGGGACAGGGGGCTGTTTGGACTGAAGCTTTCTTT. The entire variable domain, with the rest obtained from reference TRBV28 and TRBJ1-1, is as follows: DVKVTQSSRYLVKRTGEKVFLECVQDMDHENMFWYRQDPGLGLRLIYFSYDVKMKEKGDIPEGYSVSREKKERFSLILESASTNQTSMYLCASLTLRPGQGAVWTEAFFGQGTRLTVV.

This clonotype has at least ten counts. The V gene is TRBV18, the J gene TRBJ1-5; 9 bases are shared with TRBD1. Germline V gene sequence: CDR1 KGHSH, CDR2 LQKENI. V lost 4 bases to trimming and J lost 4 bases; unmatched junction nucleotides: 5. The CDR3 runs to 15 residues. The CDR3 spells CASSLTGQGNQPQHF. The DNA of the CDR3 is TGTGCCAGCTCACTGACCGGACAGGGGAATCAGCCCCAGCATTTT.

This chain uses TRBV28 with TRBJ2-3, with a tentative D call TRBD2 (6 bases). Per germline, CDR1 MDHEN and CDR2 SYDVKM. Between the trimmed V and J ends, which lost 3 bases and 5 bases, there was a span of 12 bases. This CDR3 is built from 14 residues. CDR3 loop: CASSFGGIQDTQYF. CDR3 coding DNA: TGTGCCAGCAGTTTCGGAGGGATTCAAGATACGCAGTATTTT.

This clonotype was seen repeatedly, ten times or more. The chain carries TRBV29-1 and TRBJ2-4; D possibly corresponds to TRBD1 (6 bases). This CDR3 contains 15 residues. V gave up 6 bases and J gave up 2 bases, with 17 bases separating them. CDR1 SQVTM and CDR2 ANQGSEA come from the germline V gene. Written as DNA, the CDR3 is TGCAGCGTCCTCACACAGGGATTTACCAAAAACATTCAGTACTTC. As protein: CSVLTQGFTKNIQYF.

This clonotype was picked up many times. V gene TRBV7-9 combines with J gene TRBJ2-1; the D call may be TRBD1 or TRBD2 (5 bases each). This CDR3 has 13 residues. Deletions cut 3 bases from V and 8 bases from J, with 11 bases between. Germline V gives CDR1 SEHNR, CDR2 FQNEAQ (reference sequence). The CDR3 sequence is CASSFNRGDEQFF. CDR3 DNA sequence: TGTGCCAGCAGCTTTAATCGAGGGGATGAGCAGTTCTTC.

This clonotype was counted at least ten times. The chain employs TRBV29-1 and TRBJ2-3; TRBD2 matches at 9 bases. The CDR3 is 15 residues long. V was pared by 8 bases and J by 1 base, with 10 bases of the junction left unmatched. Germline values: CDR1 SQVTM, CDR2 ANQGSEA. The CDR3 region is CSSTGLAGRTDTQYF. Written as DNA, the CDR3 is TGCAGCTCCACCGGGCTAGCGGGACGCACAGATACGCAGTATTTT.

The table lists this clonotype with a few counts. The rearrangement links TRBV12-3 or TRBV12-4 to TRBJ2-1; weak D call: TRBD2 (6 bases). The germline V and J ends were trimmed by 8 bases and 8 bases, with 16 bases remaining between them. The length of the CDR3 is 13 residues. The CDR3 is CASAGGTRDEQFF. In DNA, the CDR3 is TGTGCCAGCGCCGGCGGGACTCGGGATGAGCAGTTCTTC.

There are many counts of this clonotype. The V call is TRBV7-9, the J call TRBJ2-1; TRBD1 aligns across 9 bases. The V gene end was trimmed by 5 bases and the J gene end by 6 bases; junction bases not matched to a gene: 8. The CDR3 is 15 residues long. Germline V gene sequence: CDR1 SEHNR, CDR2 FQNEAQ (reference sequence). The CDR3 region has the DNA TGTGCCAGCAGCACATACAGGGGGCGTTCCAATGAGCAGTTCTTC. Its protein product is CASSTYRGRSNEQFF.

In its sample, this clonotype was seen many times. The J gene is TRBJ2-2, the V gene TRBV3-1; 10 bases fit TRBD2. The germline gives CDR1 LGHDT, CDR2 YNNKEL (reference sequence). The CDR3 covers 16 residues. V shed 2 bases, J shed 4 bases, and the junction held 4 bases outside the gene matches. The CDR3 spells CASSQLLAGLTGELFF. CDR3 sequence (DNA): TGTGCCAGCAGCCAACTACTAGCGGGGCTCACCGGGGAGCTGTTTTTT. The variable domain in full, with the rest retrieved from reference TRBV3-1 and TRBJ2-2, is DTAVSQTPKYLVTQMGNDKSIKCEQNLGHDTMYWYKQDSKKFLKIMFSYNNKELIINETVPNRFSPKSPDKAHLNLHINSLELGDSAVYFCASSQLLAGLTGELFFGEGSRLTVL.

V gene TRBV6-2 or TRBV6-3 combines with J gene TRBJ1-6, with D possibly TRBD1 on 6 matching bases. Trimming shortened V by 5 bases and J by 4 bases, and 12 bases separated the two germline ends. The germline CDR1 and CDR2 sequences are MNHEY and SVGEGT. The CDR3 extends over 15 amino acids. DNA for the CDR3: TGTGCCAGCAGTCTCATTGGACAGTATAATTCACCCCTCCACTTT. Amino acid sequence: CASSLIGQYNSPLHF.

This chain joins TRBV2 and TRBJ2-3, with D uncertain. The ends were cut back, 5 bases at V and 9 bases at J, with 12 bases in the middle. The CDR3 has 12 amino acids. Per germline, CDR1 SNHLY and CDR2 FYNNEI. CDR3 region: CASSPASETQYF. The CDR3 DNA reads as TGTGCCAGCAGTCCCGCGTCCGAAACGCAGTATTTT.

In its sample, this clonotype was seen many times. V is TRBV29-1 and J is TRBJ1-5, with 8 bases that match TRBD1. Germline trimming cut 4 bases from V and 7 bases from J; bases unmatched to any gene: 3. CDR3 length equals 12 residues. Germline V gene data show CDR1 as SQVTM and CDR2 as ANQGSEA. The CDR3 DNA reads TGCAGCGTTGGGACAGGGATCCAGCCCCAGCATTTT. It codes for CSVGTGIQPQHF.

This clonotype was counted at least ten times. This chain joins TRBV10-3 and TRBJ2-3; unclear D gene. The V gene's germline CDR1 is ENHRY and CDR2 SYGVKD. The CDR3 has 14 amino acids. Trimming took off 1 base at V and 2 bases at J, with 7 bases between the two ends. In DNA form, the CDR3 reads TGTGCCATCAGTGAGTTCCAAGCCACAGATACGCAGTATTTT. Residues: CAISEFQATDTQYF.

This clonotype was detected many times. V and J are TRBV5-6 and TRBJ2-5, with TRBD1 as a possible D gene (6 bases). V lost 2 bases, J lost 5 bases, and 10 bases lay in between. Germline lookup yields CDR1 SGHDT and CDR2 YYEEEE. The CDR3 runs to 13 residues. The CDR3 protein is CASSFGTIETQYF. In nucleotides, the CDR3 is TGTGCCAGCAGCTTCGGGACAATCGAGACCCAGTACTTC.

In this sample, this clonotype turned up many times. The chain combines TRBV3-1 with TRBJ2-7; D tentatively fits TRBD1 or TRBD2 (5 bases each). The CDR3 spans 16 residues. Germline CDR1 is LGHDT and CDR2 is YNNKEL (reference sequence). V shed 3 bases and J shed 1 base, with 16 bases lying between them. The CDR3 reads CASSQGRRGPSYEQYF. Written as DNA, the CDR3 is TGTGCCAGCAGCCAGGGACGACGGGGCCCGTCCTACGAGCAGTACTTC.